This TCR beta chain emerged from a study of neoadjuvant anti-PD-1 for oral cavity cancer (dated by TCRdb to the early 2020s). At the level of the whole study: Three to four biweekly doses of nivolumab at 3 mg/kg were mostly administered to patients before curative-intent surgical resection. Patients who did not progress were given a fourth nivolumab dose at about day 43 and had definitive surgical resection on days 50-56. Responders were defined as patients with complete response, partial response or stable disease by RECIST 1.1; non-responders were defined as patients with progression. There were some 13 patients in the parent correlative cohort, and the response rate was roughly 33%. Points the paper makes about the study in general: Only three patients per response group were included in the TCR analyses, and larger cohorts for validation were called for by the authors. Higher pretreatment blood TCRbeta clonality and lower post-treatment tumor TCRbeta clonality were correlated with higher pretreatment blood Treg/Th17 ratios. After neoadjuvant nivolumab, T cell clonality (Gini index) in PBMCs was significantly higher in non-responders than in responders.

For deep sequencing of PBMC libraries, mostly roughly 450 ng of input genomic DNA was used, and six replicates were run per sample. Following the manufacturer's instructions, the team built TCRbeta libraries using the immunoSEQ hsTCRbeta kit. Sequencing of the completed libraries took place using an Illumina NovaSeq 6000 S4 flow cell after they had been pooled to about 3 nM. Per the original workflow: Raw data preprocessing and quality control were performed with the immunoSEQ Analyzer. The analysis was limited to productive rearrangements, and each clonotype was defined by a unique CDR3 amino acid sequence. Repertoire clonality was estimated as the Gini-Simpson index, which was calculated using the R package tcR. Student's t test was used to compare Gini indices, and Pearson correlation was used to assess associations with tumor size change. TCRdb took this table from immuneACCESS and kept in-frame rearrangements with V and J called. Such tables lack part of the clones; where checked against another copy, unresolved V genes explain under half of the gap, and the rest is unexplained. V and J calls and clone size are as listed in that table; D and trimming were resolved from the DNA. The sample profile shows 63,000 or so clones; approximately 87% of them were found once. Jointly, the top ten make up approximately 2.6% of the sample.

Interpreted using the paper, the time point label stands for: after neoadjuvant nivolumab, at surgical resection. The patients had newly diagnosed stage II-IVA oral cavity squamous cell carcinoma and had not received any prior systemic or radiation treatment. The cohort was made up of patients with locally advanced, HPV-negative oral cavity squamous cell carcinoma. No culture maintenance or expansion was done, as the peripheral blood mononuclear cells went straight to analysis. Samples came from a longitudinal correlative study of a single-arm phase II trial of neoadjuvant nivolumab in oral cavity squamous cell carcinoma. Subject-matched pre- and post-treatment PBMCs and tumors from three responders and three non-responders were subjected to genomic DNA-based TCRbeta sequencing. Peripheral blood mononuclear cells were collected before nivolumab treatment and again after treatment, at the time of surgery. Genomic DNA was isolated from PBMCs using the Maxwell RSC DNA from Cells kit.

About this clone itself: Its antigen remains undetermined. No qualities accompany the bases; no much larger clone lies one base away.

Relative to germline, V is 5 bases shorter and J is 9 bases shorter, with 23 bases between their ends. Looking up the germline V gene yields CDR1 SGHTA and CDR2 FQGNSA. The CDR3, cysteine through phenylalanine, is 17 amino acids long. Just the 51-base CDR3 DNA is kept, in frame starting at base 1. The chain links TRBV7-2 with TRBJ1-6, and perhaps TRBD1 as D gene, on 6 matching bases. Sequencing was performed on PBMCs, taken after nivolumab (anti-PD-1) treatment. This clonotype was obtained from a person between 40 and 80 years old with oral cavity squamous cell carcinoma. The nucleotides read TGTGCCAGCAGCCTAACACATCTACAGGGACGGAGTTCACCCCTCCACTTT. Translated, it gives CASSLTHLQGRSSPLHF.